These T cell receptor beta chains were read from a single sample in a study of blood T cell repertoires in COVID-19. The table came from immunoSEQ multiplex PCR; TCRdb's copy has only in-frame clones and leaves some out. The repertoire holds over 65,000 clones, with 86% as singletons. The source material was peripheral blood. The receptor set was obtained from a man aged 30 to 39 with acute or convalescent COVID-19. Both conserved end residues are part of each CDR3. The D gene is left open where the match is weak. Where a row states a size, it is once, few, many or the class of an expanded clone; other rows omit it.

d_call	v_call	j_call	clone_size	cdr3_length	cdr3_nt	cdr3_aa
.	TRBV30	TRBJ2-2	.	13	TGTGCCTGGAGTGGCAGGGGAGCCGGGGAGCTGTTTTTT	CAWSGRGAGELFF
.	TRBV29-1	TRBJ2-7	once	12	TGCAGCGTTGACTCCGTAAGAGGCGAGCAGTACTTC	CSVDSVRGEQYF
.	TRBV30	TRBJ2-7	.	13	TGTGCCTGGAGGAAAGGGGTATCCTACGAGCAGTACTTC	CAWRKGVSYEQYF
.	TRBV3-1/TRBV3-2	TRBJ2-3	.	16	TGTGCCAGCAGCCAAGCCCCCGGGGGAGACACAGATACGCAGTATTTT	CASSQAPGGDTDTQYF
.	TRBV24-1	TRBJ1-2	few	13	TGTGCCACCAGTGATTTGACAGGCTATGGCTACACCTTC	CATSDLTGYGYTF
TRBD1	TRBV11-2	TRBJ2-2	.	16	TGTGCCAGCAGCCCCAAGGGGGCCACGAACACCGGGGAGCTGTTTTTT	CASSPKGATNTGELFF
.	TRBV7-9	TRBJ1-6	.	15	TGTGCCAGCAGCCTAGACGAGGCAGGGGAATCACCCCTCCACTTT	CASSLDEAGESPLHF
.	TRBV29-1	TRBJ2-1	.	10	TGCAGCGTCCTAATCAATGAGCAGTTCTTC	CSVLINEQFF
TRBD1	TRBV2	TRBJ2-3	.	12	TGTGCCAGCACGACAGGGCAAAATACGCAGTATTTT	CASTTGQNTQYF
.	TRBV21-1	TRBJ2-7	.	11	TGTGCCAGCAGCGGAGCCTACGAGCAGTACTTC	CASSGAYEQYF
TRBD2	TRBV18	TRBJ2-6	.	15	TGTGCCAGCTCTAGGGACTACTCTGGGGCCAACGTCCTGACTTTC	CASSRDYSGANVLTF
.	TRBV3-1/TRBV3-2	TRBJ2-7	.	14	TGTGCCAGCAGCCAAGATAGAAGGGGCTACGAGCAGTACTTC	CASSQDRRGYEQYF
TRBD1	TRBV30	TRBJ2-7	.	13	TGTGCCAGACAGGGGAGAACTTTCGGGGAGCAGTACTTC	CARQGRTFGEQYF
.	TRBV27	TRBJ1-1	.	13	TGTGCCAGCAGTTTGGCTAGGAACACTGAAGCTTTCTTT	CASSLARNTEAFF
.	TRBV3-1/TRBV3-2	TRBJ1-6	.	15	TGTGCCAGCAGCCAAGGGCGGGGGGCTAATTCACCCCTCCACTTT	CASSQGRGANSPLHF
TRBD1	TRBV3-1/TRBV3-2	TRBJ1-4	.	14	TGTGCCAGCAGCCAAACAGGGGTAGACGAAAAACTGTTTTTT	CASSQTGVDEKLFF
.	TRBV21-1	TRBJ2-1	.	18	TGTGCCAGCAGCGCGAACCTTAGGCGGGAGGGTTCCTACAATGAGCAGTTCTTC	CASSANLRREGSYNEQFF
TRBD2	TRBV7-2	TRBJ2-1	.	15	TGTGCCAGCAGCTCGGGACTAGCGGGAAGCAATGAGCAGTTCTTC	CASSSGLAGSNEQFF
TRBD1	TRBV9	TRBJ1-2	.	17	TGTGCCAGCAGCGTAGAGTTTTCGGACAGGGAGAGGGTTGGCTACACCTTC	CASSVEFSDRERVGYTF
TRBD2	TRBV19	TRBJ2-1	once	16	TGTGCCAGTAGTACCCAAGCGGGAAGGGCCTACAATGAGCAGTTCTTC	CASSTQAGRAYNEQFF
.	TRBV28	TRBJ2-1	.	14	TGTGCCATCCATGCTGGGGGGGCGTACAATGAGCAGTTCTTC	CAIHAGGAYNEQFF
TRBD2	TRBV9	TRBJ2-2	.	15	TGTGCCAGCAAAGGGGCTAGCGGGAGCACCGGGGAGCTGTTTTTT	CASKGASGSTGELFF
.	TRBV6-5	TRBJ2-5	.	15	TGTGCCAGCAGTTTCACAGGACGGCGAGATGGGACCCAGTACTTC	CASSFTGRRDGTQYF
TRBD2	TRBV3-1/TRBV3-2	TRBJ2-7	once	15	TGTGCCAGCAGTCTGCTAGCGGCCACCTATGGTGAGCAGTACTTC	CASSLLAATYGEQYF
.	TRBV27	TRBJ2-7	.	13	TGTGCCAGCAGCCCCCCGGGCTCCTACGAGCAGTACTTC	CASSPPGSYEQYF
TRBD1	TRBV10-3	TRBJ2-2	.	13	TGTGCCATCAGTGGGACAGGGACCGGGGAGCTGTTTTTT	CAISGTGTGELFF
TRBD2	TRBV5-1	TRBJ2-1	.	16	TGCGCCAGCAGCTTCGAGGGACTAGCGGGACCCAATGAGCAGTTCTTC	CASSFEGLAGPNEQFF
TRBD2	TRBV6-4	TRBJ2-1	medium-sized	16	TGTGCCAGCAGTGACTCGACTAGCGGGTCCTACAATGAGCAGTTCTTC	CASSDSTSGSYNEQFF
.	TRBV9	TRBJ1-4	.	15	TGTGCCAGCAGCGCTGACAGGTTTCCTAATGAAAAACTGTTTTTT	CASSADRFPNEKLFF
.	TRBV9	TRBJ1-1	.	14	TGTGCCAGCAGCCCGCGACAGGAGAACACTGAAGCTTTCTTT	CASSPRQENTEAFF
.	TRBV29-1	TRBJ1-4	.	14	TGCAGCGCTCTGGGGGACTTAACTAATGAAAAACTGTTTTTT	CSALGDLTNEKLFF
TRBD2	TRBV14	TRBJ2-1	.	15	TGTGCCAGCAGCCGCGGGAGTACGGTGTACAATGAGCAGTTCTTC	CASSRGSTVYNEQFF
.	TRBV7-2	TRBJ1-4	once	16	TGTGCCAGCAGCTTATTTAACCCGGGTCGGGGTGAAAAACTGTTTTTT	CASSLFNPGRGEKLFF
TRBD1	TRBV3-1/TRBV3-2	TRBJ2-2	.	14	TGTGCCAGCAGCCCGACAGGGGCCACCGGGGAGCTGTTTTTT	CASSPTGATGELFF
TRBD1	TRBV25-1	TRBJ1-1	few	16	TGTGCCAGCAGCCTAGGGGGCGACGGCATAAACACTGAAGCTTTCTTT	CASSLGGDGINTEAFF
TRBD2	TRBV24-1	TRBJ2-3	.	14	TGTGCCACCAGTGCGGGAGGTGGCACAGATACGCAGTATTTT	CATSAGGGTDTQYF
.	TRBV5-1	TRBJ2-2	.	14	TGCGCCAGCAGCTTCAAGCGGAACACCGGGGAGCTGTTTTTT	CASSFKRNTGELFF
.	TRBV30	TRBJ1-5	.	13	TGTGCCTGGAGTCCTCGCGCGGGACAGCCCCAGCATTTT	CAWSPRAGQPQHF
.	TRBV21-1	TRBJ2-4	.	24	TGTGCCAGCAGCAAAAAGTCGCATGAGGGGGTAGCGGGAGGGTACGCCCTAGCCAAAAACATTCAGTACTTC	CASSKKSHEGVAGGYALAKNIQYF
.	TRBV16	TRBJ2-6	.	14	TGTGCCAGCAGCCAATCTCGTGGGGCCAACGTCCTGACTTTC	CASSQSRGANVLTF
.	TRBV27	TRBJ1-5	.	14	TGTGCCAGGGCCTTGAGGGTGAGCAATCAGCCCCAGCATTTT	CARALRVSNQPQHF
TRBD2	TRBV5-8	TRBJ2-3	.	17	TGTGCCAGCAGCTACCTTAGCGGGAGAGGGTTAGAAGATACGCAGTATTTT	CASSYLSGRGLEDTQYF
TRBD1	TRBV3-1/TRBV3-2	TRBJ2-7	.	14	TGTGCCAGCAGCCACGGGACAGGGGCCTACGAGCAGTACTTC	CASSHGTGAYEQYF
.	TRBV25-1	TRBJ1-5	many	14	TGTGCCAGCAGTGAAGGGGCAGAACATCAGCCCCAGCATTTT	CASSEGAEHQPQHF
.	TRBV7-2	TRBJ2-2	once	16	TGTGCCAGCATCCTGACGACGGGAACCTCCACCGGGGAGCTGTTTTTT	CASILTTGTSTGELFF
.	TRBV5-1	TRBJ1-1	.	14	TGCGCCAGCAGCTACGGGGAACCAAACACTGAAGCTTTCTTT	CASSYGEPNTEAFF
TRBD1	TRBV5-6	TRBJ2-7	once	18	TGTGCCAGCAGCGCCCGCAGGCAGGGGGCCGGTATTTCGTACGAGCAGTACTTC	CASSARRQGAGISYEQYF
.	TRBV3-1/TRBV3-2	TRBJ2-3	.	13	TGTGCCAGCATCCCGGCGGGCACAGATACGCAGTATTTT	CASIPAGTDTQYF
TRBD1	TRBV7-2	TRBJ2-7	few	16	TGTGCCAGCAGAGCCTACATGTCGGACAGGGGAGCCGAGCAGTACTTC	CASRAYMSDRGAEQYF
.	TRBV19	TRBJ1-6	.	14	TGTGCCAGTAGTATAGTGGGAGGGAATTCACCCCTCCACTTT	CASSIVGGNSPLHF
TRBD1	TRBV24-1	TRBJ2-2	.	15	TGTGCCACCAGTGTCGGGACAGGGGTTTCCGGGGAGCTGTTTTTT	CATSVGTGVSGELFF
TRBD2	TRBV7-9	TRBJ2-3	.	15	TGTGCCAGCAGCTTCCCACTAGCGGGAGAGGATACGCAGTATTTT	CASSFPLAGEDTQYF
.	TRBV28	TRBJ1-1	.	15	TGTGCCAGCAGTTTCGTCAGGCAGGGGAATCCTGAAGCTTTCTTT	CASSFVRQGNPEAFF
.	TRBV19	TRBJ1-5	few	15	TGTGCCAGTAGTATAGAGGGAGGACTAAATCAGCCCCAGCATTTT	CASSIEGGLNQPQHF
.	TRBV7-9	TRBJ1-1	.	15	TGTGCCAGCAGCCCTAGAGGGGGGGCGAACACTGAAGCTTTCTTT	CASSPRGGANTEAFF
TRBD2	TRBV27	TRBJ2-1	.	17	TGTGCCAGCACCCGAGCGACTAGCGGGAGCTCCTACAATGAGCAGTTCTTC	CASTRATSGSSYNEQFF